The rows below give T cell receptor beta chains drawn from one sample of a study of T cell repertoires in cytomegalovirus infection. TCRdb processed the reads anew with MiXCR; each CDR3 protein has one entry. Here the sample spans 700,000 to 850,000 distinct CDR3 sequences, 30% to 35% being singletons. The antigens of these receptors remain unknown. This specimen was cultured CD8+ T cells from PBMCs, taken from culture after CMV antigen stimulation. The receptors here all came from a human donor in good health (CMV status not recorded). Some clones in this sample may be carry-over from other donors' samples. Both conserved end residues are trimmed from each CDR3.

length	V	CDR3
16	TRBV6-2/TRBV6-3	ASSSTEGSGGPRDTQY
10	TRBV20-1	SASGLFGIQY
15	TRBV6-2/TRBV6-3	ASSYTERRDFYNEQF
15	TRBV14	ASSQDWGWTVNTEAF
11	TRBV5-1	ASRRDSNNEQF
14	TRBV13	ASSSSGQAMNTEAF
13	TRBV27	ASSLLGGFGQPQH
14	TRBV6-1	ASSEVAGGVYNEQF
11	TRBV7-4	ASGGDFTDTQY
13	TRBV6-5	ASSYGRGAVDPLH
17	TRBV28	ASSLPRTLGFGLGNEQF
13	TRBV4-1	ASSHIQGANYGYT
12	TRBV2	ASSGVGPLDTQY
17	TRBV27	ASSFRLAGGQRGTDTQY
14	TRBV3-1	ASSQVGPPNTGELF
12	TRBV7-6	ASSLVGGGNTIY
14	TRBV6-5	ASSYSSGGVPDTQY
10	TRBV14	ASSFRLTEQF
11	TRBV6-8	ASSHGEAYEQY
14	TRBV11-3	ASSPRGLAGNSVQF
13	TRBV7-8	ASSLAVGHQETQY
16	TRBV20-1	SARVWGEGDLTDYGYT
12	TRBV10-2	ASSDLGESPTIY
19	TRBV18	ASSPTPGLAGGYLAKNIQY
10	TRBV7-4	ASSSSGSWQY
13	TRBV7-9	ASSPLTSETDTQY
13	TRBV4-3	ASSQDRQGARIQY
14	TRBV7-2	ASSPNLAGGLDTQY
14	TRBV7-9	ASSSTTGRSGNTIY
14	TRBV7-6	ASSFVWTGDTGELF
16	TRBV6-1	ASSEDATGTGGIYEQY
13	TRBV27	ASSLFSGSNLPQH
13	TRBV9	ASSVGGGGIDTQY
16	TRBV5-1	ASSLVAPAGSGLSEQF
12	TRBV5-1	ASSAGQGGIGYT
18	TRBV27	ASSLISDPWSDRGRYGYT